The clone carrying this T cell receptor (beta chain) was recorded once. With random hexamers, reverse transcription was performed on about 0.5 to 1 ug of RNA. immunoSEQ multiplex PCR amplified TCR beta CDR3 across 54 Vbeta, 13 Jbeta. Each CDR3 protein gets one entry after TCRdb re-called the immunoSEQ multiplex PCR reads with MiXCR. In the table there are some 110,000 distinct CDR3 sequences, 85% to 95% of which are singletons. CDR1 is DFQATT, CDR2 SNEGSKA, per germline (reference sequence). V lost 6 bases to trimming and J lost 2 bases; unmatched junction nucleotides: 7. The CDR3 is made up of 13 amino acids. These data are taken from a study of CD8 T cells in Susac syndrome.

This clonotype originated in a human donor with multiple sclerosis. The chain joins TRBV20-1 to TRBJ2-7; TRBD1 matches at 7 bases. The specimen sequenced was CD4+ T cells from PBMCs. This chain's CDR3 is CSALDRAPYEQYF. As DNA, the CDR3 is TGCAGTGCCCTCGACAGGGCGCCCTACGAGCAGTACTTC.